One and the same sample provided the 30 T cell receptor beta chains below, sequenced in a study of shared clonotypes between healthy human individuals. Method: immunoSEQ multiplex PCR; TCRdb's copy keeps in-frame clones and lacks some. The data hold more than 900,000 clones, with roughly 74% observed a single time. The sequenced material came from memory CD4+ T cells from PBMCs. The subset was: CD45RA-negative fraction. These receptors came from a man younger than 35 in good health. Some clones in this sample may be carry-over from other donors' samples.

This clone appeared a few times. The V call is TRBV4-2, the J call TRBJ2-7; a possible D gene is TRBD2 (5 bases). From germline, CDR1 is LGHNA and CDR2 YNFKEQ. The germline V and J ends were trimmed by 1 base and 1 base, with 14 bases remaining between them. CDR3 length equals 16 residues. CDR3: CASSQGHSGTSYEQYF. Here the CDR3 DNA reads TGTGCCAGCAGCCAAGGTCACAGCGGAACATCCTACGAGCAGTACTTC.

This chain joins TRBV5-4 and TRBJ2-1; 9 positions agree with TRBD2. J lost 7 bases, V lost 0 bases, and 8 bases had no gene match. CDR1 is SGHNT, CDR2 YYREEE, per germline (reference sequence). The CDR3 runs to 16 residues. The CDR3 DNA reads as TGTGCCAGCAGCTTGGGATCTAGCGGGACGGGAAATGAGCAGTTCTTC. Translation gives CASSLGSSGTGNEQFF.

This chain joins TRBV27 and TRBJ1-5, with D tentatively TRBD1 (6 bases). Germline V lookup: CDR1 MNHEY, CDR2 SMNVEV (reference sequence). CDR3 length: 13 amino acids. Trimming took 3 bases from V and 5 from J, leaving 8 bases between them. CDR3 in DNA: TGTGCCAGCAGTTTTAACAGGGATCAGCCCCAGCATTTT. This codes for CASSFNRDQPQHF.

The genes are TRBV19 and TRBJ1-2; D gene uncertain. With 6 bases removed from V and 5 bases from J, the gap between germline ends came to 10 bases. There are 12 residues in the CDR3. Per the germline V gene, CDR1 is LNHDA and CDR2 is SQIVND (reference sequence). CDR3 nucleotide sequence: TGTGCCAGTAGCGTCGACTGGTATGGCTACACCTTC. This gives the protein CASSVDWYGYTF. The full variable domain, its missing parts supplied by reference TRBV19 and TRBJ1-2, is DGGITQSPKYLFRKEGQNVTLSCEQNLNHDAMYWYRQDPGQGLRLIYYSQIVNDFQKGDIAEGYSVSREKKESFPLTVTSAQKNPTAFYLCASSVDWYGYTFGSGTRLTVV.

The genes are TRBV11-2 and TRBJ2-3, with no clear D. The CDR3 is 12 amino acids. Looked up from germline, CDR1 is SGHAT and CDR2 is FQNNGV. V was cut by 5 bases and J by 6 bases, with 9 bases left in between. DNA for the CDR3: TGTGCCAGCAGCCCCGATAGGGATACGCAGTATTTT. As protein: CASSPDRDTQYF.

The rearrangement uses TRBV7-6 and TRBJ2-1; 8 bases match TRBD2. CDR3 length: 16 amino acids. The trim removed 5 bases at V and 3 bases at J, leaving 9 bases unmatched. CDR1 SGHVS and CDR2 FNYEAQ come from the germline V gene. CDR3 sequence: CASSSLLAEYYNEQFF. DNA for the CDR3: TGTGCCAGCAGCAGCCTACTAGCGGAGTACTACAATGAGCAGTTCTTC.

This chain uses TRBV30 with TRBJ2-2; 12 nucleotides agree with TRBD2. The CDR3 is 15 amino acids. V lost 5 bases to trimming and J lost 6 bases; unmatched junction nucleotides: 7. Germline V lookup: CDR1 GTSNPN, CDR2 SVGIG (reference sequence). CDR3 DNA sequence: TGTGCCTGGGGGAGACTAGCGGGAGCCCCCGGGGAGCTGTTTTTT. It yields the protein CAWGRLAGAPGELFF.

To note about this clone: The sample holds other DNA sequences that translate to the same CDR3. The rearrangement uses TRBV4-2 and TRBJ2-7; 11 bases align to TRBD2. Trimming took 4 bases from V and 0 from J; bases not matched to a gene: 2. Germline CDR1 LGHNA, CDR2 YNFKEQ. The CDR3 loop spans 15 amino acids. The CDR3 sequence: CASSPTSGSSYEQYF. In DNA, the CDR3 is TGTGCCAGCAGCCCTACTAGCGGGAGCTCCTACGAGCAGTACTTC.

This rearrangement joins TRBV18 to TRBJ2-4; 10 nucleotides agree with TRBD1. Germline V lookup: CDR1 KGHSH, CDR2 LQKENI. This CDR3 spans 15 amino acids. The V and J ends lost 4 bases and 1 base, in that order; junction bases with no gene match: 1. CDR3 loop: CASSLGQGAKNIQYF. The CDR3 DNA is TGTGCCAGCTCACTGGGACAGGGGGCCAAAAACATTCAGTACTTC.

The chain links TRBV7-2 to TRBJ2-4, with a weak D call TRBD2 (6 bases). Germline V CDR1 and CDR2: SGHTA, FQGNSA. Trimming left V 1 base short and J 6 bases short, with 10 bases between. This CDR3 comprises 14 residues. The CDR3 bases are TGTGCCAGCAGCTTAGGTGGGACTTTAAACATTCAGTACTTC. Amino acids: CASSLGGTLNIQYF.

The gene calls are TRBV5-1 and TRBJ2-7, with TRBD1 matching over 9 bases. The germline V gene has CDR1 SGHRS and CDR2 YFSETQ. J was trimmed by 5 bases and V by 3 bases; bases with no gene match: 6. The CDR3 is 14 amino acids. CDR3 loop: CASSSGQGYNEQYF. CDR3 bases: TGCGCCAGCAGCTCGGGACAGGGTTACAACGAGCAGTACTTC.

This chain uses TRBV2 with TRBJ1-4, with 11 bases fitting TRBD1. The V and J ends lost 5 bases and 7 bases, in that order; junction bases with no gene match: 6. CDR3 length: 15 amino acids. CDR1 and CDR2 (germline): SNHLY, FYNNEI. The CDR3 region has the DNA TGTGCCAGCAGTCCGCGGACAGGGGGCATTGAAAAACTGTTTTTT. Its protein is CASSPRTGGIEKLFF.

Comment on this clone: A single base separates this from a much larger clone, so it may be a read error. This CDR3 is also generated by other DNA sequences in the sample. The V and J genes are TRBV5-6 and TRBJ2-5, with D hard to call. V was clipped by 2 bases and J by 2 bases, with 1 base between them. Germline V gives CDR1 SGHDT, CDR2 YYEEEE. The CDR3 extends over 11 amino acids. The CDR3 is CASSLQETQYF. The CDR3 DNA is TGTGCCAGCAGCTTACAAGAGACCCAGTACTTC.

J is TRBJ1-1 and V is TRBV30, with 7 bases identical to TRBD1. The V gene's germline CDR1 is GTSNPN and CDR2 SVGIG (reference sequence). This CDR3 has 15 amino acids. The CDR3 nucleotides are TGTGCATATACCCGGACAGGCCTCCTGGGCACTGAAGCTTTCTTT. Protein product: CAYTRTGLLGTEAFF.

This chain joins TRBV10-3 and TRBJ1-6; D might be TRBD1 (5 bases). The CDR3 contains 17 residues. Germline CDR1 ENHRY, CDR2 SYGVKD. Deletions cut 2 bases from V and 0 bases from J, with 11 bases between. CDR3 amino acids: CAISEPQGSSYNSPLHF. In DNA, the CDR3 is TGTGCCATCAGTGAGCCCCAGGGAAGCTCCTATAATTCACCCCTCCACTTT.

The chain combines TRBV5-8 with TRBJ1-1; 10 bases align to TRBD1. Per the germline V gene, CDR1 is SGHTS and CDR2 is YDEGEE. CDR3 length: 15 residues. V gave up 3 bases and J gave up 5 bases; unmatched junction bases: 7. CDR3 amino acids: CASSWRDRGWTEAFF. The CDR3 bases are TGTGCCAGCAGCTGGAGGGACAGGGGTTGGACTGAAGCTTTCTTT.

V is TRBV15 and J is TRBJ1-1, with D perhaps TRBD1 (6 bases). Germline V gene data show CDR1 as LNHNV and CDR2 as YYDKDF (reference sequence). The CDR3 has 13 residues. Trimming cost V 2 bases and J 4 bases, with 8 bases left between them. Written as DNA, the CDR3 is TGTGCCACCAGCAGAAAGGGGGGCACTGAAGCTTTCTTT. It specifies CATSRKGGTEAFF.

In the case of this clone: The same CDR3 is also encoded by other DNA sequences in this sample. The chain recombines TRBV5-1 with TRBJ2-5; 12 bases line up with TRBD2. The length of the CDR3 is 15 residues. V was pared by 0 bases and J by 5 bases, with 2 bases of the junction left unmatched. The germline V gene has CDR1 SGHRS and CDR2 YFSETQ. The CDR3 is CASSLALAGGETQYF. CDR3 DNA: TGCGCCAGCAGCTTGGCACTAGCGGGGGGCGAGACCCAGTACTTC.

CDR3 region: CASSVGISGGGGNTIYF. As DNA, the CDR3 is TGTGCCAGCAGCGTAGGCATATCGGGAGGGGGCGGAAACACCATATATTTT. The chain links TRBV9 to TRBJ1-3, with TRBD1 matching over 7 bases. Trimming cost V 0 bases and J 4 bases; bases outside gene matches: 10. CDR3 length: 17 amino acids. Germline V gene lookup returns CDR1 SGDLS and CDR2 YYNGEE.

As to this clone: Other DNA sequences in the same sample also yield this CDR3. The chain is built from TRBV28 and TRBJ1-2; 8 bases agree with TRBD1. With V trimmed by 2 bases and J by 7 bases, 3 bases remained unmatched. Germline V gene data show CDR1 as MDHEN and CDR2 as SYDVKM. The CDR3 consists of 13 residues. DNA of the CDR3: TGTGCCAGCAGTTTACAGGGGGCCGGTGGCTACACCTTC. Protein: CASSLQGAGGYTF.

This clone has just one count. The V and J genes are TRBV27 and TRBJ2-3; tentatively, D is TRBD1 (6 bases). The CDR3 extends over 17 amino acids. With 6 bases removed from V and 5 bases from J, the gap between germline ends came to 24 bases. Germline V gene lookup returns CDR1 MNHEY and CDR2 SMNVEV (reference sequence). CDR3 sequence (DNA): TGTGCCAGCAGACCCCTCCGACAGGCCACCGGAGGAGATACGCAGTATTTT. It codes for CASRPLRQATGGDTQYF.

The chain carries TRBV19 and TRBJ2-5; TRBD2 is a possible D gene (5 bases). There are 15 residues in the CDR3. Germline V gives CDR1 LNHDA, CDR2 SQIVND (reference sequence). V was shortened by 1 base and J by 5 bases, with 14 bases between the two germline ends. CDR3 DNA sequence: TGTGCCAGTAGTATAGGCAACGAACCGGGGGAGACCCAGTACTTC. This codes for CASSIGNEPGETQYF.

The chain employs TRBV4-2 and TRBJ1-4; D may be TRBD1 (5 bases). Germline-derived CDR1 and CDR2 are LGHNA and YNFKEQ. Between the trimmed V and J ends, which lost 4 bases and 7 bases, there was a span of 13 bases. There are 14 residues in the CDR3. The CDR3 is CASSPLFRGEKLFF. In DNA form, the CDR3 reads TGTGCCAGCAGCCCTCTCTTTAGGGGTGAAAAACTGTTTTTT.

On this clone: Other DNA sequences from this sample encode an identical CDR3 as well. The genes are TRBV15 and TRBJ2-3, with D unresolved. The CDR3 covers 12 residues. V dropped 3 bases and J dropped 5 bases, with 6 bases sitting between them. The germline gives CDR1 LNHNV, CDR2 YYDKDF (reference sequence). DNA for the CDR3: TGTGCCACCAGCAGGGCGCGAGATACGCAGTATTTT. Protein sequence: CATSRARDTQYF. Together with reference TRBV15 and TRBJ2-3, the CDR3 gives the full variable domain: DAMVIQNPRYQVTQFGKPVTLSCSQTLNHNVMYWYQQKSSQAPKLLFHYYDKDFNNEADTPDNFQSRRPNTSFCFLDIRSPGLGDTAMYLCATSRARDTQYFGPGTRLTVL.

The V gene is TRBV7-8, the J gene TRBJ2-7, with TRBD1 identical over 9 bases. J gave up 2 bases and V 5 bases, and 10 bases lay outside the gene matches. The CDR3 has 16 amino acids. Germline V gives CDR1 SGHVS, CDR2 FQNEAQ. CDR3 in DNA: TGTGCCAGCAGCCGGACTCCGGGACAGGGTACCTACGAGCAGTACTTC. This encodes CASSRTPGQGTYEQYF.

V usage is TRBV7-3 and J usage is TRBJ2-3; 8 bases agree with TRBD1. The CDR3 has 14 residues. Germline V lookup: CDR1 SGHTA, CDR2 FQGTGA. J gave up 8 bases and V 2 bases, and 6 bases lay outside the gene matches. CDR3 sequence: CASSLDQGASTQYF. CDR3 coding DNA: TGTGCCAGCAGCTTAGATCAGGGGGCAAGTACGCAGTATTTT.

This chain links TRBV5-1 with TRBJ2-2; no definite D call. CDR3 length equals 15 residues. Germline CDR1 reads SGHRS; CDR2 reads YFSETQ. Deletions cut 5 bases from V and 3 bases from J, with 14 bases between. Here the CDR3 DNA reads TGCGCCAGCAGACTCTTCGCAACCTACACCGGGGAGCTGTTTTTT. Translation: CASRLFATYTGELFF.

The chain employs TRBV7-9 and TRBJ1-2, with 7 bases fitting TRBD1. V lost 4 bases to trimming and J lost 6 bases; unmatched junction nucleotides: 5. The CDR3 is 13 amino acids. The V gene's germline CDR1 is SEHNR and CDR2 FQNEAQ (reference sequence). The CDR3 loop reads CASSSRQGNGYTF. CDR3 bases: TGTGCCAGCAGCTCCAGACAGGGAAATGGCTACACCTTC.

The chain carries TRBV28 and TRBJ2-1; 7 bases align to TRBD2. V shed 6 bases and J 3 bases; nucleotides not matched to a gene: 8. The CDR3 covers 15 residues. Germline V gene sequence: CDR1 MDHEN, CDR2 SYDVKM. CDR3 bases: TGTGCCAGCAGCTCGGGGTCGGGGGGCTACAATGAGCAGTTCTTC. It encodes CASSSGSGGYNEQFF.

V and J are TRBV11-2 and TRBJ2-7; 14 nucleotides agree with TRBD2. This CDR3 spans 17 amino acids. Germline CDR1 and CDR2: SGHAT and FQNNGV. V trimming: 0 bases; J trimming: 1 base; junction bases outside the gene matches: 2. Here the CDR3 reads CASSLETSGRVSYEQYF. The CDR3 bases are TGTGCCAGCAGCTTAGAGACTAGCGGGAGGGTATCCTACGAGCAGTACTTC.